This T cell receptor (beta chain) came from a study of cytomegalovirus exposure and HLA in healthy donors. About the research overall: HLA-typed donors contributed approximately 86 million unique TCRs, which were held in an early data release.

This CDR3 is built from 16 residues. V dropped 0 bases and J dropped 0 bases, with 11 bases sitting between them. CDR1 is SGHDT and CDR2 is YYEEEE in the germline V gene. Researchers ran the PCR with 60 Vbeta and 13 Jbeta primers. Repertoires were generated with immunoSEQ multiplex PCR, while TCRdb's copy carries only in-frame clones and drops some. Recorded for this sample: 35,000 to 45,000 clones. This sequence joins TRBV5-6 and TRBJ2-3; D uncertain. The receptor was isolated from a human donor in good health. Material for sequencing was PBMCs. The CDR3 loop is CASSLVPLASTDTQYF. Here the CDR3 DNA reads TGTGCCAGCAGCTTGGTTCCCTTGGCTAGCACAGATACGCAGTATTTT. The whole variable domain, remainder taken from reference TRBV5-6 and TRBJ2-3, is DAGVTQSPTHLIKTRGQQVTLRCSPKSGHDTVSWYQQALGQGPQFIFQYYEEEERQRGNFPDRFSGHQFPNYSSELNVNALLLGDSALYLCASSLVPLASTDTQYFGPGTRLTVL.